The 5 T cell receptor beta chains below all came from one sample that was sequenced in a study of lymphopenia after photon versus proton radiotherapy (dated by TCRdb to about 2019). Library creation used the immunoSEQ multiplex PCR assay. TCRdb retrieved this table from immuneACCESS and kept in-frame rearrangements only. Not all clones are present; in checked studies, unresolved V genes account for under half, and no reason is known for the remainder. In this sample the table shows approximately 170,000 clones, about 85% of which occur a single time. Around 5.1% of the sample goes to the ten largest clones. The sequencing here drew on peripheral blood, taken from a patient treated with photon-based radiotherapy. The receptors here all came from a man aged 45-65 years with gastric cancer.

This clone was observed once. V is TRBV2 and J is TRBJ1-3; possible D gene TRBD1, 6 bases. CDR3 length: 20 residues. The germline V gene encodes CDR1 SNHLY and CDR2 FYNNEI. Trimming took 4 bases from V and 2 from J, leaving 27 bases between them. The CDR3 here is CASSGLRTATKRPPGNTIYF. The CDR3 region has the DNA TGTGCCAGCAGTGGCCTCCGGACAGCTACCAAAAGGCCGCCTGGAAACACCATATATTTT.

CDR3 sequence reads: CASSRLAHQPQHF. The CDR3 nucleotides are TGTGCCAGCAGCCGCTTAGCCCATCAGCCCCAGCATTTT. This chain links TRBV7-8 with TRBJ1-5; no clear D. V lost 5 bases to trimming and J lost 5 bases, with 10 bases between them. The CDR3 sequence is 13 residues long. From germline, CDR1 is SGHVS and CDR2 FQNEAQ.

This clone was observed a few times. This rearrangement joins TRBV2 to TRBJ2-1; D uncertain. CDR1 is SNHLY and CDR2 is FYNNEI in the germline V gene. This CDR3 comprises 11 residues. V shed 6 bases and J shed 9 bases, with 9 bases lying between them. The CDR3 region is CASRAYSEQFF. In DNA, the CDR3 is TGTGCCAGCAGGGCCTATAGTGAGCAGTTCTTC. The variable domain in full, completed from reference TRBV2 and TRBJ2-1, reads EPEVTQTPSHQVTQMGQEVILRCVPISNHLYFYWYRQILGQKVEFLVSFYNNEISEKSEIFDDQFSVERPDGSNFTLKIRSTKLEDSAMYFCASRAYSEQFFGPGTRLTVL.

The CDR3 DNA is TGTGCCAGCAGCCCCGGGACTAGCGGGAGAGAAAGTTCTTCCTACAATGAGCAGTTCTTC. The encoded protein is CASSPGTSGRESSSYNEQFF. The chain combines TRBV7-3 with TRBJ2-1; TRBD2 matches at 14 bases. The CDR3 contains 20 residues. Losses at the gene ends were 5 bases for V and 1 base for J; bases not matched to a gene: 13. Germline V gene sequence: CDR1 SGHTA, CDR2 FQGTGA.

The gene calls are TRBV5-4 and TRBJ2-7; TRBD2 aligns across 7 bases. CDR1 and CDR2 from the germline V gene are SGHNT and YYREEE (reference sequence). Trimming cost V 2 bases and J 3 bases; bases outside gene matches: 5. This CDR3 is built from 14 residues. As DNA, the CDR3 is TGTGCCAGCAGCTTCGGGGGGAGTGGCTACGAGCAGTACTTC. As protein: CASSFGGSGYEQYF.